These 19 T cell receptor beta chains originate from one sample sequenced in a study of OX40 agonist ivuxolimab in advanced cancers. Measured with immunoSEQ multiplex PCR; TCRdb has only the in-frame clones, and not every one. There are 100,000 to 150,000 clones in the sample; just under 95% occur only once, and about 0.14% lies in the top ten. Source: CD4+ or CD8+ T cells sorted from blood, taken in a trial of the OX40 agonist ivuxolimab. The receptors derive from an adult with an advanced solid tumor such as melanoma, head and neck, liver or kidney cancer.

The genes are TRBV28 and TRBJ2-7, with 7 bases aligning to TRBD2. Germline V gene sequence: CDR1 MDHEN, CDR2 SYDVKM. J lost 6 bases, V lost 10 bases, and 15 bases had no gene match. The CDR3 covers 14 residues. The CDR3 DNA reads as TGTGCCACCCTTTCCCGCCCGGGGGAGGGCGAGCAGTACTTC. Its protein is CATLSRPGEGEQYF.

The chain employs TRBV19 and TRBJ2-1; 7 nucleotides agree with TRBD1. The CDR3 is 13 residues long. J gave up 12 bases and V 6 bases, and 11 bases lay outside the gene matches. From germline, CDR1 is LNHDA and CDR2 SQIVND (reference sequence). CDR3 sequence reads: CASRQGKGSGQFF. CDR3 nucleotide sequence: TGTGCCAGTAGACAGGGGAAGGGGTCGGGGCAGTTCTTC.

The CDR3 DNA follows: TGTGCCAGCAGTCGAACCCGCCCCGACTCCTATGGCTACACCTTC. This codes for CASSRTRPDSYGYTF. The chain joins TRBV6-5 to TRBJ1-2; D not certain. This CDR3 region has 15 residues. Per the germline V gene, CDR1 is MNHEY and CDR2 is SVGAGI. The V gene lost 5 bases and the J gene lost 4 bases, with 17 bases spanning the gap.

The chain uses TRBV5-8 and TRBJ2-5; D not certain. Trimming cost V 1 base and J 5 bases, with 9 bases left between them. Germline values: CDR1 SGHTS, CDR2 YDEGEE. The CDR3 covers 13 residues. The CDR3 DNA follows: TGTGCCAGCAGCTTGTGGGCTCGGGAGACCCAGTACTTC. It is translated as CASSLWARETQYF. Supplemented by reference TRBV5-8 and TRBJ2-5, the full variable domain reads EAGVTQSPTHLIKTRGQQATLRCSPISGHTSVYWYQQALGLGLQFLLWYDEGEERNRGNFPPRFSGRQFPNYSSELNVNALELEDSALYLCASSLWARETQYFGPGTRLLVL.

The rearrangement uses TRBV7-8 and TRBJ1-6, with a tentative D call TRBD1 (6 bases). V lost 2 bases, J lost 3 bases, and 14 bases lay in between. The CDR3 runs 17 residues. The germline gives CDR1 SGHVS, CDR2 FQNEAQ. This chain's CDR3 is CASSLRKGQFYNSPLHF. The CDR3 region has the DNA TGTGCCAGCAGCTTAAGGAAGGGACAATTCTATAATTCACCCCTCCACTTT.

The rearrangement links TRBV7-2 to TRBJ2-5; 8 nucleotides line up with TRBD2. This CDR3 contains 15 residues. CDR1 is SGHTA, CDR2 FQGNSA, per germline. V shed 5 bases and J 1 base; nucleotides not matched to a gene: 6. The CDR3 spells CASSRGGLIQETQYF. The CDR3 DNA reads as TGTGCCAGCAGCCGCGGGGGGCTCATCCAAGAGACCCAGTACTTC.

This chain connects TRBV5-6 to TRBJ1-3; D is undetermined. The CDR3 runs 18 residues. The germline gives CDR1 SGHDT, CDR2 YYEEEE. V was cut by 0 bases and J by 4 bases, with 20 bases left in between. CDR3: CASSLGDVSRDDGNTIYF. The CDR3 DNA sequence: TGTGCCAGCAGCTTGGGTGATGTGTCGAGGGATGACGGAAACACCATATATTTT.

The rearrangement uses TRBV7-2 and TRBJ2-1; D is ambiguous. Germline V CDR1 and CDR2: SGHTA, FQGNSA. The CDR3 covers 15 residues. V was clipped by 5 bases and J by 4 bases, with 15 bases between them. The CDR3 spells CASSPRSLLYNEQFF. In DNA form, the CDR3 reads TGTGCCAGCAGCCCCAGAAGTCTGCTGTACAATGAGCAGTTCTTC. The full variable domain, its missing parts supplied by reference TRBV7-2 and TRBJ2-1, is GAGVSQSPSNKVTEKGKDVELRCDPISGHTALYWYRQSLGQGLEFLIYFQGNSAPDKSGLPSDRFSAERTGGSVSTLTIQRTQQEDSAVYLCASSPRSLLYNEQFFGPGTRLTVL.

The CDR3 nucleotides read TGCGCCAGCAGCACAAAGCAGGGACAGGGCCATTATTTT. This encodes CASSTKQGQGHYF. The genes are TRBV5-1 and TRBJ2-3; TRBD1 matches at 9 bases. Germline CDR1 SGHRS, CDR2 YFSETQ. CDR3 length equals 13 residues. J gave up 15 bases and V 4 bases, and 12 bases lay outside the gene matches.

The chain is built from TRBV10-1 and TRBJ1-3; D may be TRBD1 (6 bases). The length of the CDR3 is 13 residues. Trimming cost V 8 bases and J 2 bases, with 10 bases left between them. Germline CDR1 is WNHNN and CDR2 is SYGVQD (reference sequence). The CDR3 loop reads CASARDTGNTIYF. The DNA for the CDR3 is TGCGCCAGCGCCCGGGACACTGGAAACACCATATATTTT.

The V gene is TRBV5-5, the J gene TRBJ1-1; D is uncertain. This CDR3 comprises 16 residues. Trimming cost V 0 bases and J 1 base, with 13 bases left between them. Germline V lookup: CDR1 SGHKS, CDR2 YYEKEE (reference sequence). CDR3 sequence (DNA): TGTGCCAGCAGCTTGGGAGCGGCAAATAGGAACACTGAAGCTTTCTTT. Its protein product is CASSLGAANRNTEAFF. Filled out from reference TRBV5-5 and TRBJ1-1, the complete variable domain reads DAGVTQSPTHLIKTRGQQVTLRCSPISGHKSVSWYQQVLGQGPQFIFQYYEKEERGRGNFPDRFSARQFPNYSSELNVNALLLGDSALYLCASSLGAANRNTEAFFGQGTRLTVV.

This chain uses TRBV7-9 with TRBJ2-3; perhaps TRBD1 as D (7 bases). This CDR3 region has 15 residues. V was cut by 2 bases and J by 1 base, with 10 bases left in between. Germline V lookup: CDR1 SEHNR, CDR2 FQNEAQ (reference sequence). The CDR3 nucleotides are TGTGCCAGCAGCTTACAGGGGGGAGGCACAGATACGCAGTATTTT. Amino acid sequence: CASSLQGGGTDTQYF.

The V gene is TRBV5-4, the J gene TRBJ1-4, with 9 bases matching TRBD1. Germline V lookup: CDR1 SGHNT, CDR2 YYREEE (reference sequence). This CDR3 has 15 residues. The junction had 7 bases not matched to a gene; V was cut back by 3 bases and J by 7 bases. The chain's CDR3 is CASSSRQGGREKLFF. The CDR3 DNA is TGTGCCAGCAGCTCCCGACAGGGGGGCCGTGAAAAACTGTTTTTT.

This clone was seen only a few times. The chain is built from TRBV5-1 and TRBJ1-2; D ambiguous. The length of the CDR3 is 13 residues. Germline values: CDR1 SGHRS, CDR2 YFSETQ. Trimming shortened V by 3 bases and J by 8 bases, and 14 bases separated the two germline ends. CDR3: CASSSSPPRGYTF. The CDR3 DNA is TGCGCCAGCAGCTCCTCCCCGCCGCGCGGCTACACCTTC.

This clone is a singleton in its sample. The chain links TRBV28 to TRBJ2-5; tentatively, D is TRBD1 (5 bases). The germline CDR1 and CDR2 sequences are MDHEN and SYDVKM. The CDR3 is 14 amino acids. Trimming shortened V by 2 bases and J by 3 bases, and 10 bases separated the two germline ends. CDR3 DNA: TGTGCCAGCAGTTTACATCAGGGAAAAGAGACCCAGTACTTC. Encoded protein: CASSLHQGKETQYF.

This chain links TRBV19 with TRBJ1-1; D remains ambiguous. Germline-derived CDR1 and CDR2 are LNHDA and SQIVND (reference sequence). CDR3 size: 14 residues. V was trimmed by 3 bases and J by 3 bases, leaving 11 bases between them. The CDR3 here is CASSMRRVDTEAFF. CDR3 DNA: TGTGCCAGTAGTATGCGTAGGGTCGACACTGAAGCTTTCTTT.

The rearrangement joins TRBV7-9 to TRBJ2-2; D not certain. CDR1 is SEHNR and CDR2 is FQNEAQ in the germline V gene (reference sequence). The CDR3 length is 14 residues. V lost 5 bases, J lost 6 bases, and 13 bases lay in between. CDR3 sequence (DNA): TGTGCCAGCAGCCCTACTGCGAATGCCGGGGAGCTGTTTTTT. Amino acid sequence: CASSPTANAGELFF.

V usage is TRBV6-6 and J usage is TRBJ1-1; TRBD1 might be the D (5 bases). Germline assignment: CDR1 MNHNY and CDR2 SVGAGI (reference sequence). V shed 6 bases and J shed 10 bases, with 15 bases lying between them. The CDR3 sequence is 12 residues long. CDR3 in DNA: TGTGCCAGCAGCGGGACTGCATATGGAGCTTTCTTT. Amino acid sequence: CASSGTAYGAFF.

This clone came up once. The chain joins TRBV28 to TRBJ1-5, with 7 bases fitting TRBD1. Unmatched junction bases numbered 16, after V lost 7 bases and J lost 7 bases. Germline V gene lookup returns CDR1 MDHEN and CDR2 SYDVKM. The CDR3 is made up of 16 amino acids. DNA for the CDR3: TGTGCCAGCACCCCGCCCGGACAGGCTCTCCTCCAGCCCCAGCATTTT. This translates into CASTPPGQALLQPQHF.